One and the same sample provided the 22 T cell receptor beta chains below, sequenced in a study of T cell repertoires in cytomegalovirus infection. The antigens of these receptors remain unknown. TCRdb re-analysed the reads in MiXCR, keeping a single row per CDR3 protein. The profile shows around 300,000 distinct CDR3 sequences, approximately 22% of them singletons. Sequences were derived from cultured PBMCs, sampled from culture after CMV antigen stimulation. Receptors originate from a human donor in good health (CMV status not recorded). Some clones in this sample may be carry-over from other donors' samples.

This clonotype occurred a few times. This chain connects TRBV7-9 to TRBJ1-4, with unresolved D. V shed 11 bases and J shed 3 bases, with 10 bases lying between them. CDR1 is SEHNR and CDR2 is FQNEAQ in the germline V gene (reference sequence). This CDR3 is built from 12 residues. The CDR3 DNA follows: TGTGCCGGGCACGCGGCTAATGAAAAACTGTTTTTT. Amino acid sequence: CAGHAANEKLFF.

This clonotype was observed many times. This chain joins TRBV6-1 and TRBJ2-3; no firm D call. The CDR3 contains 13 residues. Trimming pared 5 bases from V and 1 base from J, leaving 7 bases between. Germline CDR1 reads MNHNS; CDR2 reads SASEGT. This CDR3 reads CASSYARTDTQYF. For the CDR3, the DNA is TGTGCCAGCAGTTATGCCCGCACAGATACGCAGTATTTT.

Many counts were recorded for this clonotype. This sequence joins TRBV7-2 and TRBJ2-3; 8 nucleotides agree with TRBD2. The CDR3 runs 16 residues. From germline, CDR1 is SGHTA and CDR2 FQGNSA. The trim removed 1 base at V and 6 bases at J, leaving 9 bases unmatched. The chain's CDR3 is CASSLVPLAGRDTQYF. Here the CDR3 DNA reads TGTGCCAGCAGCTTAGTCCCGCTAGCGGGCAGGGATACGCAGTATTTT.

In this sample, this clonotype turned up many times. The rearrangement uses TRBV7-2 and TRBJ1-3, with D unresolved. Germline loops: CDR1 SGHTA, CDR2 FQGNSA. V was cut by 5 bases and J by 11 bases, with 19 bases left in between. The length of the CDR3 is 14 residues. CDR3 loop: CASSQISSAPAIYF. The CDR3 nucleotides are TGTGCCAGCAGCCAAATCAGTTCGGCCCCAGCCATATATTTT.

This clonotype is a singleton in its sample. The chain couples TRBV6-2 or TRBV6-3 to TRBJ2-1; no firm D call. This CDR3 region has 13 residues. CDR1 is MNHEY, CDR2 SVGEGT, per germline. V shed 8 bases and J shed 4 bases, with 12 bases lying between them. The CDR3 sequence is CASEALLYNEQFF. The DNA for the CDR3 is TGTGCCAGCGAGGCACTTCTATACAATGAGCAGTTCTTC.

The chain employs TRBV12-3 or TRBV12-4 and TRBJ2-2; unclear D gene. The CDR3 extends over 14 amino acids. V lost 7 bases and J 1 base, leaving 10 bases between the germline ends. The CDR3 region is CASTPFGNTGELFF. DNA of the CDR3: TGTGCCAGCACCCCTTTCGGGAACACCGGGGAGCTGTTTTTT.

The gene calls are TRBV15 and TRBJ2-7; TRBD2 matches 10 bases. CDR3 length: 16 amino acids. Germline V gives CDR1 LNHNV, CDR2 YYDKDF (reference sequence). After removal of 0 bases from V and 2 bases from J, the junction contained 4 bases not matched to a gene. The CDR3 DNA reads as TGTGCCACCAGCAGAGATAGACTAGCGGGTACCTACGAGCAGTACTTC. Encoded protein: CATSRDRLAGTYEQYF.

The chain recombines TRBV11-3 with TRBJ2-1; 10 bases are a match to TRBD2. The CDR3 contains 15 residues. Losses at the gene ends were 2 bases for V and 6 bases for J; bases not matched to a gene: 4. Germline CDR1 and CDR2: SGHNT and YENEEA. The CDR3 nucleotides read TGTGCCAGCAGCTTAATACTAGCGGGACGCAATGAGCAGTTCTTC. Its protein product is CASSLILAGRNEQFF.

The J gene is TRBJ2-1, the V gene TRBV12-3 or TRBV12-4; no firm D call. The CDR3 contains 13 residues. With 3 bases removed from V and 7 bases from J, the gap between germline ends came to 10 bases. CDR3 loop: CASSFAEWNEQFF. CDR3 DNA: TGTGCCAGCAGTTTTGCAGAATGGAATGAGCAGTTCTTC.

The chain couples TRBV28 to TRBJ2-2; TRBD2 might be the D (5 bases). The V and J ends lost 7 bases and 5 bases respectively, with 8 bases between them. This CDR3 spans 12 amino acids. Germline lookup yields CDR1 MDHEN and CDR2 SYDVKM. CDR3 sequence reads: CASTRGTGELFF. The CDR3 DNA reads TGTGCCAGCACCCGCGGGACCGGGGAGCTGTTTTTT. The entire variable domain, with the rest obtained from reference TRBV28 and TRBJ2-2, is as follows: DVKVTQSSRYLVKRTGEKVFLECVQDMDHENMFWYRQDPGLGLRLIYFSYDVKMKEKGDIPEGYSVSREKKERFSLILESASTNQTSMYLCASTRGTGELFFGEGSRLTVL.

The genes are TRBV6-4 and TRBJ2-3; 8 bases map to TRBD2. V was clipped by 5 bases and J by 1 base; unmatched bases: 8. The CDR3 runs to 16 residues. Germline CDR1 and CDR2: MRHNA and SNTAGT. The CDR3 DNA is TGTGCCAGCAGTACGGGTCCAGCGGGGGGCACAGATACGCAGTATTTT. Residues: CASSTGPAGGTDTQYF.

The chain uses TRBV11-3 and TRBJ2-5, with D perhaps TRBD2 (5 bases). CDR1 is SGHNT, CDR2 YENEEA, per germline. The CDR3 sequence is 18 residues long. The V end lost 8 bases, the J end lost 0 bases, and 25 bases lay between the germline ends. DNA of the CDR3: TGTGCCAGCGCAGCTTACTTGGGTCCCGGACTTGACCAAGAGACCCAGTACTTC. Protein: CASAAYLGPGLDQETQYF.

This clonotype was recorded at least ten times. The V and J genes are TRBV7-2 and TRBJ2-4, with a tentative D call TRBD1 (6 bases). The CDR3 spans 14 residues. The V end lost 6 bases, the J end lost 6 bases, and 15 bases lay between the germline ends. Germline V CDR1 and CDR2: SGHTA, FQGNSA. CDR3 DNA sequence: TGTGCCAGCAGGGAAAACCCACAGGGAAACATTCAGTACTTC. Its translation is CASRENPQGNIQYF.

This clonotype appeared many times. This chain joins TRBV7-6 and TRBJ2-1; 11 nucleotides match TRBD2. The CDR3 consists of 16 residues. J lost 7 bases, V lost 1 base, and 6 bases had no gene match. Germline loops: CDR1 SGHVS, CDR2 FNYEAQ. The CDR3 coding sequence is TGTGCCAGCAGCTTAGAACTAGCGGGAGATGAGAATGAGCAGTTCTTC. This encodes CASSLELAGDENEQFF.

Many counts were recorded for this clonotype. The rearrangement uses TRBV7-2 and TRBJ2-2; tentatively, D is TRBD2 (5 bases). Germline lookup yields CDR1 SGHTA and CDR2 FQGNSA. The CDR3 runs 15 residues. The V end lost 4 bases, the J end lost 0 bases, and 9 bases lay between the germline ends. CDR3 nucleotide sequence: TGTGCCAGCAGCTCGGGGTGGTCGAACACCGGGGAGCTGTTTTTT. Amino acids: CASSSGWSNTGELFF. Full variable domain (rest looked up from reference TRBV7-2 and TRBJ2-2): GAGVSQSPSNKVTEKGKDVELRCDPISGHTALYWYRQSLGQGLEFLIYFQGNSAPDKSGLPSDRFSAERTGGSVSTLTIQRTQQEDSAVYLCASSSGWSNTGELFFGEGSRLTVL.

This clonotype was counted ten times or more. The V call is TRBV12-3 or TRBV12-4, the J call TRBJ2-6; D unclear. The CDR3 has 13 amino acids. V lost 7 bases, J lost 2 bases, and 6 bases lay in between. CDR3 sequence reads: CASKGPGANVLTF. The CDR3 DNA is TGTGCCAGCAAGGGCCCTGGGGCCAACGTCCTGACTTTC.

The V and J genes are TRBV7-2 and TRBJ2-1, with D tentatively TRBD2 (5 bases). V dropped 4 bases and J dropped 2 bases, with 12 bases sitting between them. The V gene's germline CDR1 is SGHTA and CDR2 FQGNSA. The CDR3 loop spans 15 amino acids. This CDR3 is CASSSLGAPYNEQFF. CDR3 DNA: TGTGCCAGCAGCTCGCTGGGAGCCCCCTACAATGAGCAGTTCTTC.

The genes are TRBV5-4 and TRBJ1-6, with D possibly matching TRBD1 (5 bases). There are 12 residues in the CDR3. Trimming removed 4 bases from V and 10 bases from J, with 9 bases in between. Germline loops: CDR1 SGHNT, CDR2 YYREEE (reference sequence). The CDR3 is CASSMDKSPLHF. CDR3 nucleotides: TGTGCCAGCAGCATGGACAAGTCACCCCTCCACTTT.

The chain joins TRBV7-9 to TRBJ2-1; no reliable D call. The CDR3 covers 16 residues. Germline V gives CDR1 SEHNR, CDR2 FQNEAQ (reference sequence). V was clipped by 1 base and J by 0 bases, with 10 bases between them. CDR3 nucleotide sequence: TGTGCCAGCAGCTTAGGGCCCCTGAGCTCCTACAATGAGCAGTTCTTC. Translating gives CASSLGPLSSYNEQFF.

This chain connects TRBV3-1 to TRBJ2-2, with D tentatively TRBD1 (6 bases). The CDR3 totals 15 residues. Per the germline V gene, CDR1 is LGHDT and CDR2 is YNNKEL (reference sequence). V lost 4 bases to trimming and J lost 3 bases, with 12 bases between them. DNA of the CDR3: TGTGCCAGCAGCCGCCACGAGGGGGACACCGGGGAGCTGTTTTTT. This sequence encodes CASSRHEGDTGELFF.

CDR3 DNA sequence: TGTGCCAGTAGCCATAGACAGGGGAATGAAAAACTGTTTTTT. Translated, it gives CASSHRQGNEKLFF. The V and J genes are TRBV19 and TRBJ1-4; 8 bases map to TRBD1. Germline lookup yields CDR1 LNHDA and CDR2 SQIVND (reference sequence). Unmatched junction bases numbered 5, after V lost 6 bases and J lost 5 bases. This CDR3 has 14 amino acids.

This clonotype was recorded a few times. This chain joins TRBV20-1 and TRBJ1-1; 7 bases are a match to TRBD1. Looked up from germline, CDR1 is DFQATT and CDR2 is SNEGSKA (reference sequence). The junction had 5 bases not matched to a gene; V was cut back by 5 bases and J by 5 bases. CDR3 size: 12 residues. The CDR3 nucleotides read TGCAGTGCTTTGACAGGGAAGACTGAAGCTTTCTTT. Its translation: CSALTGKTEAFF.